This TCR beta chain stems from a study of T cell changes during pregnancy in multiple sclerosis. CDR3 length equals 13 residues. V was clipped by 6 bases and J by 3 bases; unmatched bases: 6. Per the germline V gene, CDR1 is SQVTM and CDR2 is ANQGSEA. Sequencing used immunoSEQ multiplex PCR; TCRdb keeps in-frame clones, though not all of them. The table lists around 30,000 clones, 90% of them singletons. The chain employs TRBV29-1 and TRBJ2-7; 9 positions match TRBD2. The source was CD8+ T cells from peripheral blood mononuclear cells, collected in the second trimester of pregnancy. The clonotype comes from a female donor with multiple sclerosis, enrolled in a pregnancy study. Written as DNA, the CDR3 is TGCAGCGTATGGGGACTAGCTGTCTACGAGCAGTACTTC. Encoded protein: CSVWGLAVYEQYF.